A single sample is the source of the 5 T cell receptor beta chains below, sequenced in a study of tumor and adjacent non-tumor tissue in lung cancer. RNA was extracted from bulk tissue without any cell sorting. The normal lung tissue was taken more than 3 cm from the tumor edge. Three rounds of nested PCR, following a modified ARM-PCR protocol, produced the TCRbeta library. TCRdb reanalysed the multiplex PCR reads using MiXCR and keeps one entry per CDR3 protein. This sample has over 80,000 distinct CDR3 sequences, with more than 65% found just once. The sequencing sample was made of distant non-tumor lung tissue. These receptors originate from a woman between 45 and 65 years old with non-small cell lung cancer.

About this clonotype: At one of its ends the junction is not consistent with the germline gene, which may arise from a read error. The chain links TRBV7-9 to TRBJ1-6, with D possibly TRBD1 on 6 matching bases. The germline V gene encodes CDR1 SEHNR and CDR2 FQNEAQ (reference sequence). There are 15 residues in the CDR3. In DNA form, the CDR3 reads TGTGCCAGCAGCATACAGGGATCTGACAATTTACCCCTCCACTTT. Translating gives CASSIQGSDNLPLHF.

Notes on this clonotype: A read error may produce the germline difference seen at one junction end. The chain links TRBV6-5 to TRBJ2-2, with TRBD1 identical over 10 bases. Germline lookup yields CDR1 MNHEY and CDR2 SVGAGI. The CDR3 consists of 14 residues. CDR3 region: CASSRDRGSGELYF. The CDR3 nucleotides read TGTGCCAGTAGTCGGGACAGGGGCTCCGGGGAGCTGTATTTT.

Regarding this clonotype: A read error may be the cause here, since a much bigger clone is one base away. This chain uses TRBV30 with TRBJ2-1; D unresolved. CDR3 length: 14 residues. Germline CDR1 and CDR2: GTSNPN and SVGIG (reference sequence). The CDR3, as DNA: TGTGCCTGGCGGCGGAAGAGCTCCTACTATGAGCAGTTCTTC. Amino acid sequence: CAWRRKSSYYEQFF.

As regards this clonotype: This could be a read error, since a much larger clone is one nucleotide away. This rearrangement joins TRBV24-1 to TRBJ2-1; 10 bases are a match to TRBD2. In germline, CDR1 is KGHDR, CDR2 SFDVKD. CDR3 size: 16 residues. The V segment lost 7 bases and the J segment 7 bases; nucleotides outside the gene matches: 12. CDR3 sequence reads: CATRSSVAGGRNEQFF. As DNA, the CDR3 is TGTGCCACCAGGTCCTCCGTAGCGGGGGGAAGGAATGAGCAGTTCTTC.

This chain joins TRBV9 and TRBJ2-7; D is ambiguous. The CDR3 has 13 residues. The V end was cut by 7 bases, the J end by 10 bases, with 21 bases between. Germline CDR1 is SGDLS and CDR2 is YYNGEE. The CDR3 loop reads CASGDSGGYGQYF. CDR3 nucleotide sequence: TGTGCCAGCGGTGATTCGGGCGGATACGGACAGTACTTC.